The next 4 T cell receptor beta chains were all read from a single sample in a study of naive and memory T cell subsets. A UMI-containing oligonucleotide was joined by 3' ligation to the TCR cDNA template. Four PCR rounds used nested alpha and beta constant region primers plus the SP2 primer. MiXCR, applied by TCRdb to the 5' RACE reads, yields one record per CDR3 protein. The data contain roughly 62,000 distinct CDR3 sequences, approximately 8% of them seen just once; the ten biggest clones take up about 19%. Receptors originate from a female donor in good health.

The chain has TRBV2 and TRBJ2-3, with D uncertain. CDR1 SNHLY and CDR2 FYNNEI come from the germline V gene. This CDR3 has 13 residues. V gave up 4 bases and J gave up 4 bases, with 9 bases separating them. The CDR3 loop reads CASSGLVADTQYF. CDR3 DNA sequence: TGTGCCAGCAGTGGGTTGGTGGCAGATACGCAGTATTTT.

At least ten counts were recorded for this clonotype. The rearrangement joins TRBV12-5 to TRBJ1-5, with a weak D call TRBD1 (6 bases). The CDR3 length is 13 residues. Germline CDR1 and CDR2: LGHNT and FRNRAP. Between the trimmed V and J ends, which lost 11 bases and 3 bases, there was a span of 14 bases. The CDR3: CAPGHRINQPQHF. The CDR3 DNA reads TGTGCTCCGGGACATCGGATCAATCAGCCCCAGCATTTT.

This chain uses TRBV20-1 with TRBJ1-5, with D unresolved. This CDR3 has 11 residues. V was cut by 5 bases and J by 9 bases, with 11 bases left in between. CDR1 is DFQATT and CDR2 is SNEGSKA in the germline V gene (reference sequence). CDR3: CSAGEYAPQHF. The DNA of the CDR3 is TGCAGTGCTGGGGAGTACGCGCCCCAGCATTTT.

This clonotype came up many times. The rearrangement joins TRBV6-5 to TRBJ1-2, with D possibly being TRBD1 (5 bases). V lost 0 bases and J lost 7, with 24 bases in between. The CDR3 runs to 18 residues. Per germline, CDR1 MNHEY and CDR2 SVGAGI. The CDR3, as DNA: TGTGCCAGCAGTTACTCGAGTGCCGTGGGAGGGATCAGGGCTGGCTACACCTTC. This gives the protein CASSYSSAVGGIRAGYTF.